This T cell receptor beta chain emerged from a study of T cell responses to AZD1222 COVID-19 vaccine. Study-wide findings and caveats: Clonal diversity was possibly underestimated, and the donors were mostly white British, with more females. Recipients of AZD1222 seropositive at baseline numbered only 6 or 7.

Comment on this clone: Its antigen remains unidentified.

Data came from immunoSEQ multiplex PCR; TCRdb stores just in-frame clones and leaves some out. The table includes 160,000 or so clones, roughly 91% detected once. The sequence was collected from an adult in good health. The sequencing here drew on peripheral blood, taken on day 0 of AZD1222 vaccination.

The CDR3 loop reads CASSSRGAGSYEQYF. The DNA of the CDR3 is TGTGCCAGCAGTTCCAGGGGGGCGGGGTCCTACGAGCAGTACTTC. This rearrangement joins TRBV27 to TRBJ2-7; D is perhaps TRBD1 (7 bases). This CDR3 comprises 15 residues. Germline CDR1 reads MNHEY; CDR2 reads SMNVEV (reference sequence). V was trimmed by 4 bases and J by 1 base, leaving 14 bases between them.